Many counts were recorded for the clone carrying this T cell receptor beta chain. As yet, its antigen is unknown. The source of the sample is a study of T cells after yellow fever vaccination. Study-wide context: Some fractions had low cell numbers, and these were prepared with SMART-Seq v4 Ultra Low Input. Study observations and caveats: Relatively few clonotypes were ones that appeared in both CD4 and CD8 compartments. FACS-sorted repertoires could harbor abundant contaminating bulk-population clonotypes.

CDR1 is ENHRY and CDR2 is SYGVKD in the germline V gene. V was trimmed by 0 bases and J by 1 base, leaving 13 bases between them. The CDR3 length is 17 residues. Production of TCR cDNA was by 5'RACE template switching, which also added a universal primer site and UMIs. TCRdb analysed the 5' RACE reads with MiXCR anew, one entry per CDR3 protein. The sample has around 350,000 distinct CDR3 sequences, 6.2% seen once. The source material was PBMCs, sampled 5 days after the yellow fever booster vaccination. The gene calls are TRBV10-3 and TRBJ2-4; D not resolved. The sequence derives from a man aged 25 to 45 who received the YFV17D yellow fever vaccine. CDR3 sequence (DNA): TGTGCCATCAGTGAGTCTTATGGAGACGCGGCCAAAAACATTCAGTACTTC. Protein sequence: CAISESYGDAAKNIQYF.